Shown below are 9 T cell receptor beta chains from a single sample sequenced in a study of T-cell reconstitution after alpha-beta-depleted transplantation in children. During its preparation, the TCRbeta library received unique molecular identifiers. MiXCR was run by TCRdb on the PCR reads, yielding one entry per CDR3 protein. The sample yields more than 450,000 distinct CDR3 sequences, about a sixth seen once. This sample comprised PBMCs from the stem cell graft donor, obtained from the stem cell graft. The receptors shown here come from a human donor who donated a stem cell graft to a child with acute lymphoblastic leukemia.

The chain links TRBV20-1 to TRBJ2-2; D is unresolved. This CDR3 has 14 residues. Trimming took 4 bases from V and 5 from J, leaving 14 bases between them. The V gene's germline CDR1 is DFQATT and CDR2 SNEGSKA (reference sequence). The CDR3 sequence is CSATDPPRTGELFF. Here the CDR3 DNA reads TGCAGTGCTACTGACCCTCCGAGGACCGGGGAGCTGTTTTTT.

V and J are TRBV13 and TRBJ2-5; D remains ambiguous. Germline lookup yields CDR1 PRHDT and CDR2 FYEKMQ (reference sequence). V was clipped by 5 bases and J by 1 base, with 17 bases between them. This CDR3 contains 16 residues. CDR3 nucleotide sequence: TGTGCCAGCAGCCCGACACAGCCTGGTTTCCAAGAGACCCAGTACTTC. Its translation: CASSPTQPGFQETQYF.

The chain is built from TRBV25-1 and TRBJ1-6; 7 nucleotides align to TRBD1. V trimming: 2 bases; J trimming: 8 bases; junction bases outside the gene matches: 6. The CDR3 runs to 15 residues. Per the germline V gene, CDR1 is MGHDK and CDR2 is SYGVNS. The CDR3 is CASSEIQGRDSPLHF. CDR3 DNA sequence: TGTGCCAGCAGTGAAATACAGGGGCGGGATTCACCCCTCCACTTT.

This sequence joins TRBV5-1 and TRBJ1-1; 8 bases are a match to TRBD1. CDR1 and CDR2 (germline): SGHRS, YFSETQ. The CDR3 loop spans 15 amino acids. Losses at the gene ends were 5 bases for V and 4 bases for J; bases not matched to a gene: 10. CDR3 sequence (DNA): TGCGCCAGCAGGGACGTTACAGGGGGAACCACTGAAGCTTTCTTT. This codes for CASRDVTGGTTEAFF.

V usage is TRBV10-3 and J usage is TRBJ1-5; a weak D match, TRBD1 (5 bases). V was trimmed by 8 bases and J by 1 base, leaving 21 bases between them. Germline V gene data show CDR1 as ENHRY and CDR2 as SYGVKD. The CDR3 totals 17 residues. In nucleotides, the CDR3 is TGTGCCATCCAAGGGGCAGGGAATGTGTGGAGCAATCAGCCCCAGCATTTT. As protein: CAIQGAGNVWSNQPQHF.

The chain carries TRBV9 and TRBJ2-7; 10 nucleotides line up with TRBD1. V gave up 3 bases and J gave up 2 bases; unmatched junction bases: 5. The CDR3 loop spans 15 amino acids. Germline CDR1 is SGDLS and CDR2 is YYNGEE. CDR3 coding DNA: TGTGCCAGCAGCGCCCGGGACAGGGGTACCTACGAGCAGTACTTC. Amino acid sequence: CASSARDRGTYEQYF.

Only a few counts were recorded for this clonotype. The gene calls are TRBV20-1 and TRBJ2-1, with 11 bases fitting TRBD2. The CDR3 covers 15 residues. The germline CDR1 and CDR2 sequences are DFQATT and SNEGSKA (reference sequence). The J segment lost 7 bases and the V segment lost 6 bases, leaving 11 bases of the junction unmatched. The CDR3 spells CSAPIAGGPGNEQFF. CDR3 nucleotides: TGCAGTGCCCCCATAGCGGGAGGGCCGGGGAATGAGCAGTTCTTC.

The sample holds a few counts of this clonotype. This chain joins TRBV4-1 and TRBJ1-1, with D hard to call. Germline V gene data show CDR1 as MGHRA and CDR2 as YSYEKL. This CDR3 has 17 residues. The V end was cut by 2 bases, the J end by 0 bases, with 16 bases between. CDR3 loop: CASSQLSSPGMNTEAFF. The CDR3 nucleotides are TGCGCCAGCAGCCAACTAAGCTCACCGGGGATGAACACTGAAGCTTTCTTT.

This chain joins TRBV27 and TRBJ2-2, with 14 bases aligning to TRBD2. CDR1 and CDR2 (germline): MNHEY, SMNVEV (reference sequence). The length of the CDR3 is 16 residues. V shed 10 bases, J shed 4 bases, and the junction held 8 bases outside the gene matches. DNA of the CDR3: TGTGCCACCTCGGGACTAGCGGGAGTCGTCACCGGGGAGCTGTTTTTT. Translating gives CATSGLAGVVTGELFF.